The 19 T cell receptor beta chains reported below all come from one sample, sequenced in a study of regulatory T cells in long-lasting Graves disease. The sample's time point: persistent/refractory GD, antithyroid drugs over 5 years with positive TRAb. RNA isolated from PBMCs was used to make the TCR library. Library construction for TCR beta used iRepertoire HTBI primers and Arm-PCR of CDR3 regions. Each CDR3 protein gets one entry after TCRdb re-called the multiplex PCR reads with MiXCR. The sample gives a few hundred thousand distinct CDR3 sequences, 23% of which show up once; about a quarter is in the top ten. The sequences come from peripheral blood mononuclear cells (PBMCs), collected when the disease was refractory, from a patient treated with antithyroid drugs. The receptors shown here come from a female donor with Graves disease.

This clonotype has ten or more counts. The chain has TRBV11-2 and TRBJ2-7, with 8 bases fitting TRBD2. Germline CDR1 reads SGHAT; CDR2 reads FQNNGV. The CDR3 runs 15 residues. The V and J ends lost 2 bases and 4 bases, in that order; junction bases with no gene match: 7. The CDR3: CASSLRGRSLYEQYF. As DNA, the CDR3 is TGTGCCAGCAGCTTACGCGGGAGGAGCCTATACGAGCAGTACTTC.

This clonotype was seen ten or more times. This chain connects TRBV7-2 to TRBJ2-5; 7 bases match TRBD1. Germline values: CDR1 SGHTA, CDR2 FQGNSA. This CDR3 is 15 amino acids long. Unmatched junction bases numbered 7, after V lost 1 base and J lost 5 bases. The CDR3 coding sequence is TGTGCCAGCAGCTTAGGTTCAGGGGGAAAGGAGACCCAGTACTTC. The encoded protein is CASSLGSGGKETQYF. The full variable domain, rest sourced from reference TRBV7-2 and TRBJ2-5, is GAGVSQSPSNKVTEKGKDVELRCDPISGHTALYWYRQSLGQGLEFLIYFQGNSAPDKSGLPSDRFSAERTGGSVSTLTIQRTQQEDSAVYLCASSLGSGGKETQYFGPGTRLLVL.

This clonotype was counted a few times. The rearrangement links TRBV7-2 to TRBJ2-6; D remains unclear. The CDR3 is 14 residues long. From germline, CDR1 is SGHTA and CDR2 FQGNSA. V was clipped by 5 bases and J by 5 bases, with 10 bases between them. CDR3: CTSSTQSRANVLTF. The CDR3 nucleotides read TGTACCAGCAGCACCCAAAGCCGGGCCAACGTCCTGACTTTC.

The chain employs TRBV20-1 and TRBJ1-5; D uncertain. This CDR3 comprises 14 residues. Trimming cost V 1 base and J 9 bases, with 16 bases left between them. The V gene's germline CDR1 is DFQATT and CDR2 SNEGSKA (reference sequence). The CDR3: CSARGIEELRPQHF. CDR3 nucleotide sequence: TGCAGTGCTAGAGGGATAGAGGAACTCCGGCCCCAGCATTTT.

The chain uses TRBV12-3 or TRBV12-4 and TRBJ1-1; D might be TRBD1 (6 bases). The CDR3 consists of 14 residues. V was shortened by 3 bases and J by 8 bases, with 16 bases between the two germline ends. CDR3 loop: CASSFLGGVSEAFF. DNA for the CDR3: TGTGCCAGCAGTTTTCTAGGGGGTGTTTCGGAAGCTTTCTTT.

This chain connects TRBV29-1 to TRBJ1-1; D call uncertain. V dropped 3 bases and J dropped 4 bases, with 15 bases sitting between them. The CDR3 is 14 amino acids. Germline loops: CDR1 SQVTM, CDR2 ANQGSEA. CDR3 sequence: CSVEGRRVTTEAFF. The DNA for the CDR3 is TGCAGCGTTGAGGGAAGACGGGTCACCACTGAAGCTTTCTTT.

This rearrangement joins TRBV5-1 to TRBJ2-2, with a possible D match to TRBD2 (6 bases). The germline V and J ends were trimmed by 4 bases and 5 bases, with 12 bases remaining between them. The CDR3 loop spans 14 amino acids. CDR1 and CDR2 (germline): SGHRS, YFSETQ. This CDR3 is CASSTRRGTGELFF. Here the CDR3 DNA reads TGCGCCAGCAGCACTCGACGGGGGACCGGGGAGCTGTTTTTT.

A word on this clonotype: Possible read error: a much larger clone is one base away. CDR3 in amino acids: CASSTRTGQRYF. DNA for the CDR3: TGTGCCAGCAGCACTAGGACAGGGCAGCGGTACTTC. The chain is built from TRBV7-2 and TRBJ2-7; 8 nucleotides match TRBD1. Germline V lookup: CDR1 SGHTA, CDR2 FQGNSA. This CDR3 has 12 residues. J gave up 12 bases and V 5 bases, and 9 bases lay outside the gene matches.

The V call is TRBV6-1, the J call TRBJ2-5; perhaps TRBD1 as D (7 bases). The CDR3 length is 17 residues. Germline V gene data show CDR1 as MNHNS and CDR2 as SASEGT. Between the trimmed V and J ends, which lost 6 bases and 5 bases, there was a span of 25 bases. The CDR3 region has the DNA TGTGCCAGCAGGAACGGACTATCGATAGAGACAGGGGAGACCCAGTACTTC. Its protein product is CASRNGLSIETGETQYF.

On this clonotype itself: Likely a read error: the CDR3 ends without its conserved phenylalanine or tryptophan. The chain combines TRBV12-3 or TRBV12-4 with TRBJ1-1; D might be TRBD1 (5 bases). V was cut by 4 bases and J by 4 bases, with 13 bases left in between. This CDR3 is built from 14 residues. The CDR3 sequence is CASSSQTVFTEAFL. In DNA, the CDR3 is TGTGCCAGCAGTTCCCAGACAGTGTTCACTGAAGCTTTCCTT.

With regard to this clonotype: The germline gene is not matched at one end of the junction; a read error may be the cause. This chain uses TRBV30 with TRBJ1-1, with unresolved D. CDR1 is GTSNPN and CDR2 is SVGIG in the germline V gene (reference sequence). The CDR3 runs to 14 residues. CDR3 sequence: CARSLPDGNTEAFF. The CDR3 coding sequence is TGTGCCCGGAGCCTCCCGGACGGGAACACTGAAGCTTTCTTT.

V usage is TRBV10-3 and J usage is TRBJ2-7; D gene uncertain. The CDR3 spans 13 residues. Germline V lookup: CDR1 ENHRY, CDR2 SYGVKD. With 4 bases removed from V and 4 bases from J, the gap between germline ends came to 11 bases. The CDR3: CAISGLVGYEQYF. CDR3 sequence (DNA): TGTGCCATCAGTGGGCTAGTGGGATACGAGCAGTACTTC.

The chain carries TRBV20-1 and TRBJ2-7, with 13 bases identical to TRBD2. The CDR3 has 18 amino acids. Looked up from germline, CDR1 is DFQATT and CDR2 is SNEGSKA (reference sequence). Trimming removed 6 bases from V and 1 base from J; junction bases left unmatched: 15. CDR3 nucleotides: TGCAGTGCCCGGAGGACTAGCGGGAGCGCTGGTGGATCCTACGAGCAGTACTTC. Amino acid sequence: CSARRTSGSAGGSYEQYF.

This clonotype was observed at least ten times. CDR3 protein: CASSWGQTLNYGYTF. The CDR3 bases are TGTGCCAGCAGCTGGGGACAGACCCTAAACTATGGCTACACCTTC. The chain is built from TRBV11-2 and TRBJ1-2, with 7 bases matching TRBD1. V was clipped by 4 bases and J by 2 bases; unmatched bases: 7. Germline CDR1 and CDR2: SGHAT and FQNNGV. The CDR3 length is 15 residues. The full variable domain, in which reference TRBV11-2 and TRBJ1-2 provide the parts outside the CDR3, is EAGVAQSPRYKIIEKRQSVAFWCNPISGHATLYWYQQILGQGPKLLIQFQNNGVVDDSQLPKDRFSAERLKGVDSTLKIQPAKLEDSAVYLCASSWGQTLNYGYTFGSGTRLTVV.

The rearrangement uses TRBV29-1 and TRBJ2-7; 8 bases match TRBD1. J lost 2 bases, V lost 4 bases, and 7 bases had no gene match. Per germline, CDR1 SQVTM and CDR2 ANQGSEA. The CDR3 has 14 residues. In DNA form, the CDR3 reads TGCAGCGTTGGGGTGCAGGGGGCGGCCTACGAGCAGTACTTC. Translated: CSVGVQGAAYEQYF.

This clonotype was counted ten times or more. CDR3 nucleotide sequence: TGTGCCAGCATCCTCCAGGGTTCCTACGAGCAGTACTTC. It specifies CASILQGSYEQYF. The rearrangement links TRBV12-3 or TRBV12-4 to TRBJ2-7, with D possibly matching TRBD1 (5 bases). V shed 7 bases and J shed 1 base, with 11 bases lying between them. This CDR3 comprises 13 residues.

This clonotype was detected only once. The gene calls are TRBV19 and TRBJ1-2, with 7 bases fitting TRBD1. This CDR3 is 12 amino acids long. The germline CDR1 and CDR2 sequences are LNHDA and SQIVND (reference sequence). V lost 11 bases, J lost 4 bases, and 7 bases stayed unmatched. CDR3 DNA: TGTGCCGGTCGGGACAGATTCTATGGCTACACCTTC. Its translation: CAGRDRFYGYTF.

V and J are TRBV20-1 and TRBJ2-7; no clear D gene. This CDR3 has 10 amino acids. The germline V gene has CDR1 DFQATT and CDR2 SNEGSKA (reference sequence). V shed 6 bases and J shed 6 bases, with 9 bases lying between them. CDR3 sequence: CSAPPSEQYF. The CDR3 nucleotides are TGCAGTGCCCCCCCAAGCGAGCAGTACTTC.

A remark on this clonotype: Being one base from a much bigger clone, this may be a read error. The V call is TRBV28, the J call TRBJ1-1, with no clear D. Trimming pared 4 bases from V and 5 bases from J, leaving 8 bases between. The V gene's germline CDR1 is MDHEN and CDR2 SYDVKM. The CDR3 contains 12 residues. DNA of the CDR3: TGTGCCAGCAGTTCGTATTATACTGAAGCTTTCTTT. Amino acids: CASSSYYTEAFF.